The 6 T cell receptor beta chains given below trace back to one sample, sequenced in a study of Ad26.COV2.S vaccination and SARS-CoV-2 variants. Clones were read by immunoSEQ multiplex PCR, and TCRdb kept only the in-frame ones, dropping some. The sample gives approximately 410,000 clones, roughly 88% of which show up once; 3.6% is in the top ten. Noted treatment: roughly 20 received Ad26.COV2.S at low or high dose, single or two shots; about five received placebo; per-sample allocation not given. Following the first vaccine or placebo injection, samples were taken on day 63. The specimen was peripheral blood, collected in a trial of Ad26.COV2.S vaccine versus placebo. The source is a person aged 18-60 years who received the Ad26.COV2.S COVID-19 vaccine or a placebo.

In nucleotides, the CDR3 is TGTGCCAGCAGCTTTGGAGGGCGGTCCCAAGAGACCCAGTACTTC. Encoded protein: CASSFGGRSQETQYF. The chain has TRBV7-8 and TRBJ2-5; the D gene is possibly TRBD2 (6 bases). The ends were cut back, 3 bases at V and 1 base at J, with 12 bases in the middle. There are 15 residues in the CDR3. Per germline, CDR1 SGHVS and CDR2 FQNEAQ.

The V call is TRBV6-5, the J call TRBJ2-5; 7 nucleotides align to TRBD2. The length of the CDR3 is 16 residues. Germline CDR1 reads MNHEY; CDR2 reads SVGAGI. V gave up 0 bases and J gave up 1 base; unmatched junction bases: 5. CDR3 amino acids: CASSYSTRGVQETQYF. As DNA, the CDR3 is TGTGCCAGCAGTTACTCTACACGGGGGGTCCAAGAGACCCAGTACTTC.

The CDR3 DNA sequence: TGTGCCTGGAGTGCATTGACAGGTGGGAATTCACCCCTCCACTTT. Translation: CAWSALTGGNSPLHF. V usage is TRBV30 and J usage is TRBJ1-6, with D perhaps TRBD1 (6 bases). V lost 1 base, J lost 7 bases, and 14 bases lay in between. From germline, CDR1 is GTSNPN and CDR2 SVGIG (reference sequence). This CDR3 is built from 15 residues.

The chain combines TRBV5-3 with TRBJ2-3, with D perhaps TRBD2 (6 bases). TRBV5-3 carries the ORF label, with uncertain function. Trimming pared 2 bases from V and 6 bases from J, leaving 19 bases between. The length of the CDR3 is 16 residues. CDR3 sequence reads: CARSLPGLIRVDTQYF. In nucleotides, the CDR3 is TGTGCCAGAAGCTTACCGGGACTCATCCGAGTTGATACGCAGTATTTT.

The sample holds a few counts of this clone. This chain links TRBV10-3 with TRBJ2-5; tentatively, D is TRBD1 (6 bases). V was cut by 4 bases and J by 6 bases, with 21 bases left in between. Germline V gene data show CDR1 as ENHRY and CDR2 as SYGVKD. The CDR3 extends over 16 amino acids. This chain's CDR3 is CAISAIRGVDPQTQYF. As DNA, the CDR3 is TGTGCCATCAGTGCGATCAGGGGCGTGGATCCACAGACCCAGTACTTC.

V and J are TRBV30 and TRBJ1-3; D unresolved. The germline V gene has CDR1 GTSNPN and CDR2 SVGIG (reference sequence). V was shortened by 0 bases and J by 2 bases, with 8 bases between the two germline ends. The CDR3 runs to 14 residues. The CDR3 coding sequence is TGTGCCTGGAGTGTGCGCGGGGCTGGAAACACCATATATTTT. This gives the protein CAWSVRGAGNTIYF.